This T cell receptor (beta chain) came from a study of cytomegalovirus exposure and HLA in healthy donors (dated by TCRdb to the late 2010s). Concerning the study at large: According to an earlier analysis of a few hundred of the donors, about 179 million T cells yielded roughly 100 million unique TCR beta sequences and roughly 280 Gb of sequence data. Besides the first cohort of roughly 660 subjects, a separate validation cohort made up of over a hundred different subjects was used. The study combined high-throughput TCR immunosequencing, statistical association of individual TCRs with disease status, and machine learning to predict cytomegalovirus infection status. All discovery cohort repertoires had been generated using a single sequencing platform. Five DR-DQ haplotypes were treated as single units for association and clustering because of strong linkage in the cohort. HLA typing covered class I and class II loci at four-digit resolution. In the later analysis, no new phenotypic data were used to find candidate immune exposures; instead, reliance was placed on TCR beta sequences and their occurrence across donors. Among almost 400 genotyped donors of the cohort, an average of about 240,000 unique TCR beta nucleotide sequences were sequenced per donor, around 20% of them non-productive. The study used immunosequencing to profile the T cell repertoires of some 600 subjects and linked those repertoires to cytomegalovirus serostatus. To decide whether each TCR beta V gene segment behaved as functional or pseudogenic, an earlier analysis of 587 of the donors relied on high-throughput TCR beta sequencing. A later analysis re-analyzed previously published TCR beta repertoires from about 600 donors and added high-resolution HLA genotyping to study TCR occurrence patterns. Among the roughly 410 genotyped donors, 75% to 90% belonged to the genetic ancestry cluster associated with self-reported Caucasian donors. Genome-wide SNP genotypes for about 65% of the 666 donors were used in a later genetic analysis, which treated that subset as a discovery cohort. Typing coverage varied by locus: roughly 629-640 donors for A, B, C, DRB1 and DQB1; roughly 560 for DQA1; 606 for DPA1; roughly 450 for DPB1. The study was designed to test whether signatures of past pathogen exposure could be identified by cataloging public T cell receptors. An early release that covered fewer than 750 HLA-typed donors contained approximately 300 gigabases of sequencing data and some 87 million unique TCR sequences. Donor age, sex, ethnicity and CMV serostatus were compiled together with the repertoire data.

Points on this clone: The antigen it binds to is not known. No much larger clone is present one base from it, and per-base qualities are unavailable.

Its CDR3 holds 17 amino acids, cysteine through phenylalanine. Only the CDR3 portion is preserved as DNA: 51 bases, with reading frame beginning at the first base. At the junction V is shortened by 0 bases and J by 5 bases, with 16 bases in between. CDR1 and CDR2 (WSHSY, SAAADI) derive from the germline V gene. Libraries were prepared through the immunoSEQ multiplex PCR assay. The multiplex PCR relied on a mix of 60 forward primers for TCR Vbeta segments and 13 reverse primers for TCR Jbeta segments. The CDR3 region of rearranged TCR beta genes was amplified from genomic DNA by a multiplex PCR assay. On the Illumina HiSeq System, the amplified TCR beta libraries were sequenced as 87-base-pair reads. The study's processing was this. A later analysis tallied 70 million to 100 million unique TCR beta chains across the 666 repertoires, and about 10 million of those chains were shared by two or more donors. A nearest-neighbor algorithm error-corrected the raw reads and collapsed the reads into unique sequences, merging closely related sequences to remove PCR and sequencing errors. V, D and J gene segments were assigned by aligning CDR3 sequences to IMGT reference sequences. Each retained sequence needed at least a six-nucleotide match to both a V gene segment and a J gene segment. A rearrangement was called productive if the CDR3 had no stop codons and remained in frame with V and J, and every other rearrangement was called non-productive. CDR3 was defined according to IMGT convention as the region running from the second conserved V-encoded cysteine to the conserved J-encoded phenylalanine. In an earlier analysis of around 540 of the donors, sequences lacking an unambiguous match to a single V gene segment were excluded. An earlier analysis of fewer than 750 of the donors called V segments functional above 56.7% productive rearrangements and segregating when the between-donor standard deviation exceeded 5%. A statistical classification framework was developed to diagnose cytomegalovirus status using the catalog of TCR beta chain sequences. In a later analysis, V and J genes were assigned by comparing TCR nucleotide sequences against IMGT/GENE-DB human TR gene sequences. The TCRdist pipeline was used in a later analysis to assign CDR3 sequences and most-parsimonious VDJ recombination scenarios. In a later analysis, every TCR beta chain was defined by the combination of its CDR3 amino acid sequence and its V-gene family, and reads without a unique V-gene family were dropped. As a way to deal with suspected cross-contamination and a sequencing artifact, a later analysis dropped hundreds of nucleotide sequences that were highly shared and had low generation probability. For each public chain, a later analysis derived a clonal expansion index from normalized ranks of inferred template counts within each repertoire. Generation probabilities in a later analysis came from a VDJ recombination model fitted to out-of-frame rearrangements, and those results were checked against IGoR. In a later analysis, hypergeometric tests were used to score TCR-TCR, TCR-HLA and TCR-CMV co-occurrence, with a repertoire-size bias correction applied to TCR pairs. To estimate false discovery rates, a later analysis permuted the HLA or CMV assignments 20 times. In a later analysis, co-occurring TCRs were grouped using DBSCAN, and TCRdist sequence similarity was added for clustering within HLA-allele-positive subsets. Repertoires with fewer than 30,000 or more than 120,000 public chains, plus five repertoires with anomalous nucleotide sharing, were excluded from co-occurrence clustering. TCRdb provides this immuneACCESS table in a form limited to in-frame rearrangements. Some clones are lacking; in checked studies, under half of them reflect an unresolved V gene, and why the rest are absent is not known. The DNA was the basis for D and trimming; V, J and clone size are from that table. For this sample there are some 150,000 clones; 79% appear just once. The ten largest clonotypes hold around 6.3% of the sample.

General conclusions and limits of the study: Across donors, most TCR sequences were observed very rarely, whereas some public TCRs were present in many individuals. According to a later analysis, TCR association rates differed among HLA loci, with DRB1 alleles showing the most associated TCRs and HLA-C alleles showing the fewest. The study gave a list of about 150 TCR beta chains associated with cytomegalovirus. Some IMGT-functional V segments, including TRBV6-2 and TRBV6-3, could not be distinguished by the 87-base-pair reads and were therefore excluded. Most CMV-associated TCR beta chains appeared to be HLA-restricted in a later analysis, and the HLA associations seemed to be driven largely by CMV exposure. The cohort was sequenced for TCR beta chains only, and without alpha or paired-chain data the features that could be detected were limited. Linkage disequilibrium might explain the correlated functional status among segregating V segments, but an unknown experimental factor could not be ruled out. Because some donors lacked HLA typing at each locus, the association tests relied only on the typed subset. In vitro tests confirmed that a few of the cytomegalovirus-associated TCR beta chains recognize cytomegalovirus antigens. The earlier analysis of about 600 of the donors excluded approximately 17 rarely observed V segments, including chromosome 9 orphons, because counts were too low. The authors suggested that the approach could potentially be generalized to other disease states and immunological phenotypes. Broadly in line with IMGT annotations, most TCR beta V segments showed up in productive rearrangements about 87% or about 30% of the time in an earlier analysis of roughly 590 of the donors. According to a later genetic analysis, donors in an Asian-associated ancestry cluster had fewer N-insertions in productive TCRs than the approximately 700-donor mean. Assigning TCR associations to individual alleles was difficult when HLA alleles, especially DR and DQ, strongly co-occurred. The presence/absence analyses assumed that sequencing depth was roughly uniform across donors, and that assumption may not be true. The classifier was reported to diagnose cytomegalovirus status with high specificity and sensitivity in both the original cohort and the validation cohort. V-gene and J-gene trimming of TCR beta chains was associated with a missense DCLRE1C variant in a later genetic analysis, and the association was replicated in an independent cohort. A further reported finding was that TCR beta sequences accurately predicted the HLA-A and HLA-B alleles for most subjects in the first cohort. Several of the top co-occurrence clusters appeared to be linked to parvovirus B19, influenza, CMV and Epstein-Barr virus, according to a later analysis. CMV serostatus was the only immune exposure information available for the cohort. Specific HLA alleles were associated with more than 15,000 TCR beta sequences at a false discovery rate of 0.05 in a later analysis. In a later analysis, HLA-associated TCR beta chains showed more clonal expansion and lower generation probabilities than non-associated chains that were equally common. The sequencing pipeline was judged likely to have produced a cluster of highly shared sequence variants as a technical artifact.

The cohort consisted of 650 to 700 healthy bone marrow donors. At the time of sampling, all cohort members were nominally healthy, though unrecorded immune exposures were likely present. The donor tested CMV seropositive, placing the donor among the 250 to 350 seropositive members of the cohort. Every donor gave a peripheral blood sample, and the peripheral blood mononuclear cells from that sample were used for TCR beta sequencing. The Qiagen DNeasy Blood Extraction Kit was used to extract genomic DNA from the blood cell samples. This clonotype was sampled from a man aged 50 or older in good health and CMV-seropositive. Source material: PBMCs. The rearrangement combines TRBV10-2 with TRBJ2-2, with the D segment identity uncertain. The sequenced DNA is TGCGCCAGCAGTGAGTCGTACTCGAAGCTTTTAACCGGGGAGCTGTTTTTT. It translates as CASSESYSKLLTGELFF.